This T cell receptor beta chain was identified in a study of T cell repertoires in cytomegalovirus infection. Across the whole study: CMV epitopes, recently identified HLA-C-restricted and well-studied HLA-B-restricted, were used. CMV infection and matching HLA type were both indicated by public TCR beta signatures.

This clonotype came up a few times. Antigen unknown. Regarding the study as a whole: The cumulative frequency of public TCR beta families distinguished individuals who carried CMV together with the relevant HLA.

V lost 1 base, J lost 8 bases, and 12 bases lay in between. The germline V gene encodes CDR1 SGHTA and CDR2 FQGNSA. The CDR3 runs 14 residues. TCRdb passed the reads through MiXCR, listing each CDR3 protein once. The sample records hundreds of thousands of distinct CDR3 sequences, under 45% being singletons. This chain joins TRBV7-2 and TRBJ1-5; D not resolved. The receptor was isolated from a human donor in good health (CMV status not recorded). Some clones in this sample may be carry-over from other donors' samples. The material was cultured PBMCs, obtained from culture after CMV antigen stimulation. CDR3 sequence (DNA): TGTGCCAGCAGCTTAGGTGGCAGCGAGAAGCCCCAGCATTTT. Its protein is CASSLGGSEKPQHF.